Here is one T cell receptor (beta chain) with its context. What it binds is not known. This specimen belongs to a study of PD-1 blockade in classical Hodgkin lymphoma. Study-wide findings and caveats: It was among complete responders that baseline diversity resembled that of newly diagnosed patients.

Patients all relapsed after autologous stem cell transplantation, and there was variation in brentuximab vedotin exposure. Magnetic negative selection served to purify CD4+ T cells out of PBMCs that had been thawed. Germline V CDR1 and CDR2: MDHEN, SYDVKM. The CDR3 consists of 14 residues. The ends were cut back, 3 bases at V and 6 bases at J, with 9 bases in the middle. Using immunoSEQ multiplex PCR, the repertoire was profiled, and TCRdb retains in-frame clones only, with some absent. The sample lists tens of thousands of clones, 80% to 85% occurring once. This TCR derives from a human donor with classical Hodgkin lymphoma. The chain is built from TRBV28 and TRBJ1-6; D is unclear. The source was CD4+ T cells from blood, collected at baseline. The CDR3 region has the DNA TGTGCCAGCAGTTTTGCTGGTTTTAATTCACCCCTCCACTTT. Translated, it gives CASSFAGFNSPLHF.